A single sample gave rise to the 29 T cell receptor beta chains below, sequenced in a study of memory CD4+ T cells and cytomegalovirus serostatus. The sort gate was single viable CD3+CD4+CD8-CD45RO+ cells for memory CD4+ T cells. Assay used: immunoSEQ multiplex PCR; TCRdb lists only in-frame clones, some missing. The profile shows over 65,000 clones, approximately 80% of them singletons. The sample comprised memory CD4+ T cells from blood. These TCRs come from an adult in good health and CMV-seropositive.

This clone has a count of ten or more. The chain carries TRBV14 and TRBJ1-2; D might be TRBD1 (5 bases). The CDR3 runs to 14 residues. Germline V gene data show CDR1 as SGHDN and CDR2 as FVKESK. Between the trimmed V and J ends, which lost 0 bases and 6 bases, there was a span of 11 bases. The CDR3 nucleotides read TGTGCCAGCAGCCAAGAAGGTAGGGGTGATGGCTACACCTTC. Protein sequence: CASSQEGRGDGYTF.

This clone was observed a single time. CDR3 region: CASSLMVGDYEQYF. The CDR3 DNA follows: TGCGCCAGCAGCTTGATGGTTGGGGACTACGAGCAGTACTTC. This sequence joins TRBV5-1 and TRBJ2-7; D unclear. V lost 1 base to trimming and J lost 3 bases, with 11 bases between them. Germline V gene lookup returns CDR1 SGHRS and CDR2 YFSETQ. The CDR3 sequence is 14 residues long.

The J gene is TRBJ2-2, the V gene TRBV9, with a possible D match to TRBD2 (5 bases). Trimming pared 2 bases from V and 2 bases from J, leaving 13 bases between. Germline CDR1 reads SGDLS; CDR2 reads YYNGEE. The CDR3 runs to 16 residues. The CDR3 here is CASSVSSGINTGELFF. The CDR3 DNA reads TGTGCCAGCAGCGTTAGTTCCGGGATTAACACCGGGGAGCTGTTTTTT.

The rearrangement joins TRBV2 to TRBJ2-7; no reliable D call. V was trimmed by 8 bases and J by 4 bases, leaving 9 bases between them. CDR1 is SNHLY, CDR2 FYNNEI, per germline. CDR3 size: 11 residues. The chain's CDR3 is CASGRDYEQYF. The CDR3 region has the DNA TGTGCCAGCGGGCGCGATTACGAGCAGTACTTC.

The gene calls are TRBV6-1 and TRBJ2-2; a weak D match, TRBD1 (5 bases). V lost 4 bases and J 4 bases, leaving 22 bases between the germline ends. Germline-derived CDR1 and CDR2 are MNHNS and SASEGT. This CDR3 comprises 18 residues. The CDR3 DNA sequence: TGTGCCAGCAGTGGCTCAGGCAGGGTTGTTCCGGGCACCGGGGAGCTGTTTTTT. As protein: CASSGSGRVVPGTGELFF.

In this sample, this clone turned up many times. The sample contains more than one DNA sequence encoding this CDR3. The chain links TRBV7-9 to TRBJ2-7; weak D call: TRBD1 (6 bases). Trimming cost V 4 bases and J 4 bases, with 8 bases left between them. CDR1 and CDR2 (germline): SEHNR, FQNEAQ (reference sequence). This CDR3 has 12 amino acids. The CDR3 DNA is TGTGCCAGCAGCTCACAGGGATACGAGCAGTACTTC. Translation gives CASSSQGYEQYF.

V is TRBV5-1 and J is TRBJ2-1, with D tentatively TRBD1 (5 bases). CDR3 length: 17 amino acids. V was shortened by 5 bases and J by 0 bases, with 18 bases between the two germline ends. Looked up from germline, CDR1 is SGHRS and CDR2 is YFSETQ. The CDR3 region is CASSRASGSSSYNEQFF. The CDR3 nucleotides read TGCGCCAGCAGTCGTGCATCAGGGTCTAGCTCCTACAATGAGCAGTTCTTC.

The rearrangement joins TRBV2 to TRBJ2-1; D is ambiguous. This CDR3 has 13 residues. V lost 4 bases, J lost 6 bases, and 10 bases lay in between. The germline V gene encodes CDR1 SNHLY and CDR2 FYNNEI. For the CDR3, the DNA is TGTGCCAGCAGTGTTTACGTAGGCAATGAGCAGTTCTTC. Its protein product is CASSVYVGNEQFF. Full variable domain (outside the CDR3, taken from reference TRBV2 and TRBJ2-1): EPEVTQTPSHQVTQMGQEVILRCVPISNHLYFYWYRQILGQKVEFLVSFYNNEISEKSEIFDDQFSVERPDGSNFTLKIRSTKLEDSAMYFCASSVYVGNEQFFGPGTRLTVL.

The V call is TRBV5-1, the J call TRBJ2-7; D is perhaps TRBD2 (6 bases). From germline, CDR1 is SGHRS and CDR2 YFSETQ. This CDR3 region has 14 residues. V was pared by 5 bases and J by 3 bases, with 15 bases between. CDR3 in amino acids: CASSGGVWDYEQYF. CDR3 DNA: TGCGCCAGCAGTGGAGGGGTTTGGGACTACGAGCAGTACTTC.

This chain uses TRBV30 with TRBJ2-5, with TRBD2 matching over 9 bases. The CDR3 is 13 amino acids. CDR1 GTSNPN and CDR2 SVGIG come from the germline V gene (reference sequence). The V segment lost 4 bases and the J segment 5 bases; nucleotides outside the gene matches: 5. The DNA of the CDR3 is TGTGCCTGGACTCCTCTAGCGGGGGAGACCCAGTACTTC. This gives the protein CAWTPLAGETQYF.

The chain links TRBV5-5 to TRBJ1-5; 8 bases fit TRBD1. The germline gives CDR1 SGHKS, CDR2 YYEKEE (reference sequence). V gave up 3 bases and J gave up 2 bases; unmatched junction bases: 10. This CDR3 has 17 amino acids. CDR3 in DNA: TGTGCCAGCAGCTCTACTGGGACAGGCCAAGGCAATCAGCCCCAGCATTTT. This sequence encodes CASSSTGTGQGNQPQHF.

The chain combines TRBV4-3 with TRBJ1-1; D uncertain. Germline lookup yields CDR1 LGHNA and CDR2 YSLEER. The CDR3 totals 13 residues. V was pared by 4 bases and J by 4 bases, with 10 bases between. CDR3 amino acids: CASSLRALTEAFF. The CDR3 nucleotides are TGCGCCAGCAGCCTTAGGGCCCTCACTGAAGCTTTCTTT.

This sequence joins TRBV10-3 and TRBJ1-5; 7 positions agree with TRBD1. V was clipped by 0 bases and J by 6 bases; unmatched bases: 2. The CDR3 consists of 14 residues. Germline loops: CDR1 ENHRY, CDR2 SYGVKD. As DNA, the CDR3 is TGTGCCATCAGTGAGTCGGGACAGACTCAGCCCCAGCATTTT. Encoded protein: CAISESGQTQPQHF.

This clone has a handful of counts. V is TRBV2 and J is TRBJ1-5, with D unclear. Germline loops: CDR1 SNHLY, CDR2 FYNNEI. CDR3 length: 13 residues. Trimming took off 2 bases at V and 5 bases at J, with 7 bases between the two ends. The CDR3, as DNA: TGTGCCAGCAGTGAATGGTGGCATCAGCCCCAGCATTTT. Amino acid sequence: CASSEWWHQPQHF.

The V and J genes are TRBV28 and TRBJ1-2; D is possibly TRBD1 (6 bases). The CDR3 consists of 15 residues. V shed 5 bases and J shed 2 bases, with 15 bases lying between them. Germline CDR1 MDHEN, CDR2 SYDVKM. The CDR3: CASSTTGHGNYGYTF. The CDR3 coding sequence is TGTGCCAGCAGTACAACGGGACACGGAAACTATGGCTACACCTTC.

J is TRBJ2-3 and V is TRBV7-2; D is unresolved. CDR1 and CDR2 from the germline V gene are SGHTA and FQGNSA. This CDR3 contains 15 residues. V was clipped by 5 bases and J by 5 bases, with 17 bases between them. In DNA form, the CDR3 reads TGTGCCAGCAGCCTCCGCATGGGCAGCGAAGATACGCAGTATTTT. It codes for CASSLRMGSEDTQYF. Based on the CDR3 plus reference TRBV7-2 and TRBJ2-3, the full variable domain is GAGVSQSPSNKVTEKGKDVELRCDPISGHTALYWYRQSLGQGLEFLIYFQGNSAPDKSGLPSDRFSAERTGGSVSTLTIQRTQQEDSAVYLCASSLRMGSEDTQYFGPGTRLTVL.

The chain recombines TRBV7-2 with TRBJ2-1; 10 bases line up with TRBD2. CDR3 length: 16 amino acids. With V trimmed by 6 bases and J by 1 base, 6 bases remained unmatched. Germline lookup yields CDR1 SGHTA and CDR2 FQGNSA. DNA of the CDR3: TGTGCCAGCAGAGAGGGACTAGCGAGGTCCTACAATGAGCAGTTCTTC. Residues: CASREGLARSYNEQFF.

The J gene is TRBJ1-1, the V gene TRBV29-1, with D possibly matching TRBD1 (6 bases). The CDR3 is 13 amino acids. V lost 4 bases, J lost 6 bases, and 15 bases lay in between. Per the germline V gene, CDR1 is SQVTM and CDR2 is ANQGSEA. As DNA, the CDR3 is TGCAGCGTTGTCGGGACACATGAGGCTGAAGCTTTCTTT. Amino acids: CSVVGTHEAEAFF.

This chain links TRBV7-2 with TRBJ1-1; TRBD1 is a possible D gene (6 bases). The V end lost 3 bases, the J end lost 7 bases, and 12 bases lay between the germline ends. CDR3 length: 13 residues. Germline CDR1 is SGHTA and CDR2 is FQGNSA. CDR3 nucleotide sequence: TGTGCCAGCAGCTTTACTCAGGGGAATGAAGCTTTCTTT. This sequence encodes CASSFTQGNEAFF. Using reference TRBV7-2 and TRBJ1-1 for the parts outside the CDR3, the full variable domain is GAGVSQSPSNKVTEKGKDVELRCDPISGHTALYWYRQSLGQGLEFLIYFQGNSAPDKSGLPSDRFSAERTGGSVSTLTIQRTQQEDSAVYLCASSFTQGNEAFFGQGTRLTVV.

A word on this clone: One end of the junction is discordant with germline, which a read error may explain. The chain carries TRBV2 and TRBJ2-2; no clear D gene. CDR3 length: 14 residues. Germline V gene sequence: CDR1 SNHLY, CDR2 FYNNEI. DNA for the CDR3: TGTGCCAGCAGTCAAGCTTCCGACACCGGGGAGCTGTTTTTT. It codes for CASSQASDTGELFF. Drawing the rest from reference TRBV2 and TRBJ2-2, the complete variable domain is EPEVTQTPSHQVTQMGQEVILRCVPISNHLYFYWYRQILGQKVEFLVSFYNNEISEKSEIFDDQFSVERPDGSNFTLKIRSTKLEDSAMYFCASSQASDTGELFFGEGSRLTVL.

The chain has TRBV5-6 and TRBJ1-4, with 7 bases fitting TRBD1. V dropped 1 base and J dropped 6; count of bases not matched to a gene: 15. CDR1 is SGHDT and CDR2 is YYEEEE in the germline V gene. The CDR3 sequence is 18 residues long. The CDR3 DNA reads as TGTGCCAGCAGCTTGAATCTTGGGACCGGGACAGCGTATGAAAAACTGTTTTTT. Amino acids: CASSLNLGTGTAYEKLFF.

This clone is a singleton in its sample. V usage is TRBV30 and J usage is TRBJ2-3, with 7 bases that match TRBD2. V dropped 7 bases and J dropped 1; count of bases not matched to a gene: 14. This CDR3 is built from 16 residues. Germline CDR1 reads GTSNPN; CDR2 reads SVGIG (reference sequence). The CDR3 spells CAFSRGGGIGTDTQYF. In DNA, the CDR3 is TGTGCCTTTTCAAGGGGCGGGGGAATCGGCACAGATACGCAGTATTTT.

The genes are TRBV28 and TRBJ1-6; D call uncertain. Germline-derived CDR1 and CDR2 are MDHEN and SYDVKM. This CDR3 contains 14 residues. Trimming removed 4 bases from V and 9 bases from J, with 13 bases in between. The CDR3 coding sequence is TGTGCCAGCAGTTCGGCCCCTTTGGGTTCACCCCTCCACTTT. Translation: CASSSAPLGSPLHF.

The chain couples TRBV7-3 to TRBJ1-1, with TRBD1 as a possible D gene (5 bases). The CDR3 has 13 amino acids. V was pared by 1 base and J by 5 bases, with 8 bases between. In germline, CDR1 is SGHTA, CDR2 FQGTGA. The DNA of the CDR3 is TGTGCCAGCAGCTTAAGGGGCGAGACTGAAGCTTTCTTT. Protein: CASSLRGETEAFF.

The chain links TRBV7-9 to TRBJ2-5; D unclear. V lost 3 bases and J lost 2, with 10 bases in between. Germline V lookup: CDR1 SEHNR, CDR2 FQNEAQ (reference sequence). The CDR3 totals 14 residues. The CDR3 spells CASSFGVRQETQYF. CDR3 nucleotides: TGTGCCAGCAGCTTCGGTGTCAGACAAGAGACCCAGTACTTC.

The chain uses TRBV5-6 and TRBJ1-1; D is perhaps TRBD1 (6 bases). The CDR3 totals 14 residues. The germline gives CDR1 SGHDT, CDR2 YYEEEE. With 0 bases removed from V and 1 base from J, the gap between germline ends came to 7 bases. CDR3 nucleotide sequence: TGTGCCAGCAGCTTGGGGACAGCGAACACTGAAGCTTTCTTT. Encoded protein: CASSLGTANTEAFF. The full variable domain, rest sourced from reference TRBV5-6 and TRBJ1-1, is DAGVTQSPTHLIKTRGQQVTLRCSPKSGHDTVSWYQQALGQGPQFIFQYYEEEERQRGNFPDRFSGHQFPNYSSELNVNALLLGDSALYLCASSLGTANTEAFFGQGTRLTVV.

This clone was picked up one time. The CDR3 spells CASSARLENTEAFF. The CDR3 nucleotides read TGTGCCAGCAGCGCCCGGTTGGAGAACACTGAAGCTTTCTTT. The chain uses TRBV7-6 and TRBJ1-1; D is unclear. The CDR3 spans 14 residues. Germline values: CDR1 SGHVS, CDR2 FNYEAQ. V lost 5 bases and J 1 base, leaving 11 bases between the germline ends.

The V gene is TRBV18, the J gene TRBJ1-5; D remains unclear. This CDR3 contains 16 residues. CDR1 is KGHSH and CDR2 is LQKENI in the germline V gene. V was clipped by 4 bases and J by 3 bases, with 16 bases between them. CDR3 sequence reads: CASSRTGGMHNQPQHF. The CDR3 bases are TGTGCCAGCTCACGAACCGGAGGTATGCACAATCAGCCCCAGCATTTT. The whole variable domain, filled in from reference TRBV18 and TRBJ1-5, reads NAGVMQNPRHLVRRRGQEARLRCSPMKGHSHVYWYRQLPEEGLKFMVYLQKENIIDESGMPKERFSAEFPKEGPSILRIQQVVRGDSAAYFCASSRTGGMHNQPQHFGDGTRLSIL.

The CDR3 sequence: CASTTSGGDTQYF. The CDR3 nucleotides are TGTGCCAGCACCACTAGCGGGGGGGATACGCAGTATTTT. The chain joins TRBV6-5 to TRBJ2-3; 12 nucleotides match TRBD2. This CDR3 is built from 13 residues. Germline CDR1 reads MNHEY; CDR2 reads SVGAGI. After removal of 7 bases from V and 6 bases from J, the junction contained 2 bases not matched to a gene.